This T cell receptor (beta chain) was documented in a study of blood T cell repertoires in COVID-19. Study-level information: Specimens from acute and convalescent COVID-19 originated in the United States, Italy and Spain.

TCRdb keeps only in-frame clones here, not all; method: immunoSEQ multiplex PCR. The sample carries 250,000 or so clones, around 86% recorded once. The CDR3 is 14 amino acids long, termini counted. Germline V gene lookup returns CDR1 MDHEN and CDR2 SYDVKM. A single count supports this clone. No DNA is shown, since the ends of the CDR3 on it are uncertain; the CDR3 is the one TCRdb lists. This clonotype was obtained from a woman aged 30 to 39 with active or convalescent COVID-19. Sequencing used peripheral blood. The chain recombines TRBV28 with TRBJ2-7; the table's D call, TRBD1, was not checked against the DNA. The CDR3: CASSTSGQGYEQYF.